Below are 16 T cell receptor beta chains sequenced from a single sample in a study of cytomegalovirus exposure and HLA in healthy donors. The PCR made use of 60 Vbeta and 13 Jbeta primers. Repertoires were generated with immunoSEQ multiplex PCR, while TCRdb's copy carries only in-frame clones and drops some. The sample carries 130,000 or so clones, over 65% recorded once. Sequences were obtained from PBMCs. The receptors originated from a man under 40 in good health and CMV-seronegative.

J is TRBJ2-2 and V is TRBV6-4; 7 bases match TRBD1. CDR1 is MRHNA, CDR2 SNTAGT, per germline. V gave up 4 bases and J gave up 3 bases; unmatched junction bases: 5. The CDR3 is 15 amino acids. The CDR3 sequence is CASSVGTADTGELFF. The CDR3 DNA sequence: TGTGCCAGCAGTGTGGGGACAGCGGACACCGGGGAGCTGTTTTTT.

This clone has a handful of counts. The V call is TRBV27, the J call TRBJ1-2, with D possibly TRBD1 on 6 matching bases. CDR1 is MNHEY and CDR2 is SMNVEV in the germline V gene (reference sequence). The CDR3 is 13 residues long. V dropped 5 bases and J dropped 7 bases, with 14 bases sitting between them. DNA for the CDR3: TGTGCCAGCAGTGCACAGGGTAGGCTTGGCTACACCTTC. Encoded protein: CASSAQGRLGYTF.

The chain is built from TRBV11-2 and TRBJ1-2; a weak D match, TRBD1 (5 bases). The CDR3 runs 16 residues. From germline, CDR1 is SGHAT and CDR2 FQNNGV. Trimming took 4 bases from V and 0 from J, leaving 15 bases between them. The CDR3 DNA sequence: TGTGCCAGCAGCTCCGGTTCGGGGGGTGCTAACTATGGCTACACCTTC. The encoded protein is CASSSGSGGANYGYTF.

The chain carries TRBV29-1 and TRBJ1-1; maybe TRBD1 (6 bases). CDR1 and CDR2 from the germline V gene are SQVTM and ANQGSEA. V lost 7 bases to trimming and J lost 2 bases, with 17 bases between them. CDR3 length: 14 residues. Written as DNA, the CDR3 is TGCAGCGGGTCCTACAGGGAATCCAACACTGAAGCTTTCTTT. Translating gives CSGSYRESNTEAFF. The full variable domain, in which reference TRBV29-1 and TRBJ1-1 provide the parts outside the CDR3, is SAVISQKPSRDICQRGTSLTIQCQVDSQVTMMFWYRQQPGQSLTLIATANQGSEATYESGFVIDKFPISRPNLTFSTLTVSNMSPEDSSIYLCSGSYRESNTEAFFGQGTRLTVV.

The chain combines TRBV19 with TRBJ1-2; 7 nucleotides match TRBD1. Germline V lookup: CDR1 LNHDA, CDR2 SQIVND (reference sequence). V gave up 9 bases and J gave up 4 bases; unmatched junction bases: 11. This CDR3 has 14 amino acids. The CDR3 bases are TGTGCCAGCCGGTACGACAGGGAACTCTATGGCTACACCTTC. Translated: CASRYDRELYGYTF.

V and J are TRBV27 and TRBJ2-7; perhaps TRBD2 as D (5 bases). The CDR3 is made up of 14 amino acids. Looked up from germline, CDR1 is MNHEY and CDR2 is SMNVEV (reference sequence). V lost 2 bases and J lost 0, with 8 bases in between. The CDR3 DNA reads TGTGCCAGCAGTTTAGAGGGTAGCTCCTACGAGCAGTACTTC. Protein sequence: CASSLEGSSYEQYF.

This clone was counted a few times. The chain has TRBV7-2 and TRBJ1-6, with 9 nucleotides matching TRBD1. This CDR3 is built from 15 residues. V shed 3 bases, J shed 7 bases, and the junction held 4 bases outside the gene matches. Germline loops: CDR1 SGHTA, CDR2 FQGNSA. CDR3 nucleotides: TGTGCCAGCAGCTTGGACAGGGGACGAAATTCACCCCTCCACTTT. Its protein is CASSLDRGRNSPLHF. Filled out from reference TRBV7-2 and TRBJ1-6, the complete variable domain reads GAGVSQSPSNKVTEKGKDVELRCDPISGHTALYWYRQSLGQGLEFLIYFQGNSAPDKSGLPSDRFSAERTGGSVSTLTIQRTQQEDSAVYLCASSLDRGRNSPLHFGNGTRLTVT.

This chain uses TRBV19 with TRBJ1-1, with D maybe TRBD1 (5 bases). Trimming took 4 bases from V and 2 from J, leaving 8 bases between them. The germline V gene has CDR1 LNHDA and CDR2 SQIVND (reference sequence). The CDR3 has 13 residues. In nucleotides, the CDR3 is TGTGCCAGTAGTAAGACAGAAAACACTGAAGCTTTCTTT. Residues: CASSKTENTEAFF. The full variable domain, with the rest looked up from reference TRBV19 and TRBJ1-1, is DGGITQSPKYLFRKEGQNVTLSCEQNLNHDAMYWYRQDPGQGLRLIYYSQIVNDFQKGDIAEGYSVSREKKESFPLTVTSAQKNPTAFYLCASSKTENTEAFFGQGTRLTVV.

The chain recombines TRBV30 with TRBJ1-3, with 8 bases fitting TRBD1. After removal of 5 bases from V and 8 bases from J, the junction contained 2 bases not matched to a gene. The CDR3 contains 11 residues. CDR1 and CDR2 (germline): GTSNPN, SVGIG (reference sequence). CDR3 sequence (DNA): TGTGCCTGGGGACAGGGTGACACCATATATTTT. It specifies CAWGQGDTIYF.

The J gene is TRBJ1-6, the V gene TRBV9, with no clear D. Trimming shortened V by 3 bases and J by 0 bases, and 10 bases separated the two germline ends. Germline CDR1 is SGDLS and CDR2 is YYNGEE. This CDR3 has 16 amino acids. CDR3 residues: CASSAGGTSYNSPLHF. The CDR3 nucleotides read TGTGCCAGCAGCGCCGGCGGCACCTCCTATAATTCACCCCTCCACTTT.

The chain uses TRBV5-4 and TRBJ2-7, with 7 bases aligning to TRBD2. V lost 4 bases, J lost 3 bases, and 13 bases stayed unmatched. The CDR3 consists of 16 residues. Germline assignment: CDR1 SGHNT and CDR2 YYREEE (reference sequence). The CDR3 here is CASSRGGGTDYYEQYF. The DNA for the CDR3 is TGTGCCAGCAGCCGCGGGGGTGGTACGGATTACTACGAGCAGTACTTC.

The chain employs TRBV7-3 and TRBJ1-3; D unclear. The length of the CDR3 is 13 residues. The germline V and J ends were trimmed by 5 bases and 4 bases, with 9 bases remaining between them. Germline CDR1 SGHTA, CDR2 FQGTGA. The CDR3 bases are TGTGCCAGCAGCCCTAACGAAGGAAACACCATATATTTT. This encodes CASSPNEGNTIYF.

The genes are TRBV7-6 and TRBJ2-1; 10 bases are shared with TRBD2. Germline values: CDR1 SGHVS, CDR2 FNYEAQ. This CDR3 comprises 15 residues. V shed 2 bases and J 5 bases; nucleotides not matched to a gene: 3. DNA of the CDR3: TGTGCCAGCAGCTTAATAGCGGGAGGCCACAATGAGCAGTTCTTC. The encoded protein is CASSLIAGGHNEQFF.

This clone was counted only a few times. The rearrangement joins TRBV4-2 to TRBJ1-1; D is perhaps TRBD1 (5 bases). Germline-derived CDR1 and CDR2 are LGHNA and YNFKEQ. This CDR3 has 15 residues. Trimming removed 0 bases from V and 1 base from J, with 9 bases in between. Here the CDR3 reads CASSQESDKNTEAFF. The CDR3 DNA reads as TGTGCCAGCAGCCAAGAATCGGACAAGAACACTGAAGCTTTCTTT.

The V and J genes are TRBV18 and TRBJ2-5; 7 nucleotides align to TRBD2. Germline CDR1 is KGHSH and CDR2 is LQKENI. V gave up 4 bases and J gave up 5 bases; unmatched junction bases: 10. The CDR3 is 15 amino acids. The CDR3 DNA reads TGTGCCAGCTCACAGGGCTCGGGGGGTTTGGAGACCCAGTACTTC. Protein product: CASSQGSGGLETQYF.

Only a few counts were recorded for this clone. The CDR3 bases are TGTGCCAGCAGCTTAGAACGAGACTACACCTTC. Its protein is CASSLERDYTF. This sequence joins TRBV4-2 and TRBJ1-2; D unresolved. V was pared by 5 bases and J by 10 bases, with 11 bases between. This CDR3 has 11 residues. The germline gives CDR1 LGHNA, CDR2 YNFKEQ.